The 32 T cell receptor beta chains below were found in one sample sequenced in a study of shared clonotypes between healthy human individuals. The assay was immunoSEQ multiplex PCR, and TCRdb's table has in-frame clones only and misses some. Of around 1,000,000 clones in the sample, around 77% are singletons; the top ten hold approximately 0.9%. The sample consisted of memory CD4+ T cells from PBMCs. Subset meaning: CD45RA-negative fraction. Receptor source: a man aged 18-30 years in good health. Some clones in this sample may be carry-over from other donors' samples.

This clone has a handful of counts. The chain carries TRBV2 and TRBJ1-2; 9 bases fit TRBD1. The CDR3 spans 13 residues. Trimming cost V 5 bases and J 7 bases; bases outside gene matches: 5. Germline V gene sequence: CDR1 SNHLY, CDR2 FYNNEI. The CDR3 DNA reads TGTGCCAGCAGTCAAACAGGGGGCTTTGGCTACACCTTC. Translation: CASSQTGGFGYTF.

The chain combines TRBV2 with TRBJ2-3, with TRBD2 as a possible D gene (5 bases). The germline CDR1 and CDR2 sequences are SNHLY and FYNNEI. V lost 6 bases and J 4 bases, leaving 8 bases between the germline ends. This CDR3 is built from 12 residues. CDR3 loop: CASRSGADTQYF. DNA for the CDR3: TGTGCCAGCAGGTCCGGGGCAGATACGCAGTATTTT.

V is TRBV14 and J is TRBJ1-1, with D perhaps TRBD1 (5 bases). V dropped 0 bases and J dropped 11 bases, with 10 bases sitting between them. Germline V gene lookup returns CDR1 SGHDN and CDR2 FVKESK. This CDR3 is 12 amino acids long. CDR3 in DNA: TGTGCCAGCAGCCAAGAAGGGGTCCGGGCTTTCTTT. Protein product: CASSQEGVRAFF.

This clone has only one observation. The V gene is TRBV29-1, the J gene TRBJ2-3; 9 bases map to TRBD2. J lost 2 bases, V lost 4 bases, and 7 bases had no gene match. This CDR3 has 15 residues. Germline V CDR1 and CDR2: SQVTM, ANQGSEA. The CDR3 DNA reads TGCAGCGTTGTTTACGCGGGAGGGCCCACAGATACGCAGTATTTT. This gives the protein CSVVYAGGPTDTQYF.

The chain combines TRBV30 with TRBJ2-5, with D maybe TRBD2 (5 bases). The J call may be in error: the DNA end matches TRBJ2-7 better. This CDR3 has 11 residues. Looked up from germline, CDR1 is GTSNPN and CDR2 is SVGIG (reference sequence). The CDR3 bases are TGTGCCTGGAAGAAGGAGGACGAGCAGTACTTC. The encoded protein is CAWKKEDEQYF.

CDR3 DNA: TGCGCCAGCAGCTGGGGGACTGAGGATCAGCCCCAGCATTTT. It translates to CASSWGTEDQPQHF. The V and J genes are TRBV5-1 and TRBJ1-5, with D possibly matching TRBD1 (5 bases). The CDR3 loop spans 14 amino acids. Germline CDR1 is SGHRS and CDR2 is YFSETQ. V lost 3 bases, J lost 5 bases, and 12 bases lay in between.

The chain has TRBV5-4 and TRBJ2-2; possibly TRBD1 for D (6 bases). Germline loops: CDR1 SGHNT, CDR2 YYREEE (reference sequence). V lost 7 bases and J lost 2, with 9 bases in between. The length of the CDR3 is 13 residues. The CDR3 sequence: CASGRGNTGELFF. In nucleotides, the CDR3 is TGTGCCAGCGGCAGGGGAAACACCGGGGAGCTGTTTTTT.

The rearrangement joins TRBV7-2 to TRBJ2-5; no reliable D call. The length of the CDR3 is 13 residues. The V and J ends lost 4 bases and 11 bases respectively, with 17 bases between them. Germline values: CDR1 SGHTA, CDR2 FQGNSA. The CDR3 DNA follows: TGTGCCAGCAGCTCCAACATAGGGCTTGAGCAGTACTTC. Amino acid sequence: CASSSNIGLEQYF.

V usage is TRBV10-1 and J usage is TRBJ1-5; D is unresolved. Germline CDR1 reads WNHNN; CDR2 reads SYGVQD (reference sequence). The CDR3 totals 12 residues. V shed 0 bases and J shed 6 bases, with 3 bases lying between them. The CDR3 DNA sequence: TGCGCCAGCAGTGAGTCGGGTCAGCCCCAGCATTTT. Translation: CASSESGQPQHF.

The chain joins TRBV19 to TRBJ1-2; D ambiguous. The V gene lost 3 bases and the J gene lost 8 bases, with 16 bases spanning the gap. The germline gives CDR1 LNHDA, CDR2 SQIVND (reference sequence). The CDR3 contains 14 residues. The DNA for the CDR3 is TGTGCCAGTAGTATTCCGCAGACCCCCCGGGGCTACACCTTC. Its protein product is CASSIPQTPRGYTF.

This chain connects TRBV5-1 to TRBJ2-5, with TRBD1 as a possible D gene (5 bases). The CDR3 length is 14 residues. The germline gives CDR1 SGHRS, CDR2 YFSETQ. Trimming took off 4 bases at V and 4 bases at J, with 14 bases between the two ends. In nucleotides, the CDR3 is TGCGCCAGCAGCATCCAGGGATCCCGAGAGACCCAGTACTTC. This gives the protein CASSIQGSRETQYF.

CDR3 DNA: TGTGCCAGCTCACCACGGCAGGTCTCAGGGTCCGGGGAGCTGTTTTTT. This codes for CASSPRQVSGSGELFF. The V call is TRBV18, the J call TRBJ2-2; D may be TRBD1 (5 bases). Germline values: CDR1 KGHSH, CDR2 LQKENI. Between the trimmed V and J ends, which lost 1 base and 6 bases, there was a span of 15 bases. The CDR3 is 16 residues long.

The CDR3 spells CASSLGGTAFSYEQYF. CDR3 DNA sequence: TGTGCCAGCAGCTTAGGAGGGACAGCGTTCTCCTACGAGCAGTACTTC. The genes are TRBV11-2 and TRBJ2-7; 7 bases are shared with TRBD1. Germline assignment: CDR1 SGHAT and CDR2 FQNNGV. CDR3 size: 16 residues. Trimming removed 1 base from V and 0 bases from J; junction bases left unmatched: 6.

The V call is TRBV27, the J call TRBJ1-2; a possible D gene is TRBD1 (5 bases). The germline CDR1 and CDR2 sequences are MNHEY and SMNVEV (reference sequence). V lost 5 bases and J lost 3, with 13 bases in between. The CDR3 covers 14 residues. Here the CDR3 DNA reads TGTGCCAGCAGTCCCCAGGGAGTATACTATGGCTACACCTTC. Amino acid sequence: CASSPQGVYYGYTF.

The V and J genes are TRBV5-1 and TRBJ1-4; D possibly corresponds to TRBD1 (5 bases). CDR3 length: 17 residues. Trimming cost V 4 bases and J 6 bases, with 22 bases left between them. Germline CDR1 is SGHRS and CDR2 is YFSETQ. CDR3 coding DNA: TGCGCCAGCAGCCTTGGGGACCAGAAGGGAGGTCATGAAAAACTGTTTTTT. Protein product: CASSLGDQKGGHEKLFF.

This clone was detected once. V and J are TRBV4-2 and TRBJ1-4, with 9 bases lining up with TRBD1. This CDR3 is built from 15 residues. CDR1 is LGHNA and CDR2 is YNFKEQ in the germline V gene. The J segment lost 5 bases and the V segment lost 5 bases, leaving 6 bases of the junction unmatched. The CDR3 sequence: CASSEGQGGNEKLFF. Here the CDR3 DNA reads TGTGCCAGCAGCGAGGGACAGGGAGGGAATGAAAAACTGTTTTTT.

The chain joins TRBV15 to TRBJ1-5; TRBD1 matches at 7 bases. The ends lost 0 bases at V and 3 bases at J; junction bases unmatched: 5. The CDR3 length is 16 residues. Germline lookup yields CDR1 LNHNV and CDR2 YYDKDF (reference sequence). CDR3 bases: TGTGCCACCAGCAGAGATCCGGGACAGAACAATCAGCCCCAGCATTTT. Translating gives CATSRDPGQNNQPQHF.

The chain carries TRBV29-1 and TRBJ2-1; 7 nucleotides agree with TRBD2. Trimming at V came to 3 bases and at J to 0 bases, leaving 2 bases not matched to a gene. Germline V gives CDR1 SQVTM, CDR2 ANQGSEA. CDR3 length equals 14 residues. The CDR3 DNA reads TGCAGCGTTGACGGCGGGAGCTCCTACAATGAGCAGTTCTTC. The encoded protein is CSVDGGSSYNEQFF.

The chain is built from TRBV4-1 and TRBJ2-3; 14 bases agree with TRBD2. V shed 1 base and J 6 bases; nucleotides not matched to a gene: 6. The germline V gene has CDR1 MGHRA and CDR2 YSYEKL. The CDR3 runs to 17 residues. CDR3 nucleotides: TGCGCCAGCAGCCAAGCAGGACTAGCGGGAGGCCGGGATACGCAGTATTTT. Its protein is CASSQAGLAGGRDTQYF.

The chain combines TRBV29-1 with TRBJ2-2, with D uncertain. There are 14 residues in the CDR3. V gave up 4 bases and J gave up 0 bases, with 9 bases separating them. Germline V lookup: CDR1 SQVTM, CDR2 ANQGSEA. In DNA, the CDR3 is TGCAGCGTTGGAAAACGACCGAACACCGGGGAGCTGTTTTTT. This gives the protein CSVGKRPNTGELFF.

This clone was detected a few times. This chain connects TRBV5-1 to TRBJ2-3; tentatively, D is TRBD2 (6 bases). This CDR3 region has 14 residues. V lost 4 bases to trimming and J lost 5 bases, with 14 bases between them. Germline CDR1 reads SGHRS; CDR2 reads YFSETQ. The CDR3 protein is CASSPGGEVDTQYF. Here the CDR3 DNA reads TGCGCCAGCAGCCCCGGGGGAGAGGTAGATACGCAGTATTTT.

This CDR3 is CASSSGLAGVRVQYF. CDR3 coding DNA: TGTGCCAGCAGTTCCGGACTAGCGGGAGTTAGGGTGCAGTACTTC. This chain uses TRBV28 with TRBJ2-7; 13 positions agree with TRBD2. V was clipped by 4 bases and J by 9 bases; unmatched bases: 9. Germline V gives CDR1 MDHEN, CDR2 SYDVKM. The CDR3 runs to 15 residues.

The rearrangement links TRBV13 to TRBJ2-3; tentatively, D is TRBD2 (6 bases). The V end lost 2 bases, the J end lost 0 bases, and 15 bases lay between the germline ends. Germline V gene data show CDR1 as PRHDT and CDR2 as FYEKMQ (reference sequence). The CDR3 is 17 amino acids. CDR3 DNA sequence: TGTGCCAGCAGCTTATCCGGGAGAGCATCTAGCACAGATACGCAGTATTTT. Translation: CASSLSGRASSTDTQYF.

The chain links TRBV5-1 to TRBJ2-7; 7 nucleotides agree with TRBD2. V was clipped by 4 bases and J by 4 bases; unmatched bases: 8. This CDR3 spans 14 amino acids. Germline values: CDR1 SGHRS, CDR2 YFSETQ. The CDR3 is CASSVEGGKYEQYF. For the CDR3, the DNA is TGCGCCAGCAGCGTCGAGGGAGGGAAATACGAGCAGTACTTC. Variable domain in full (rest from reference TRBV5-1 and TRBJ2-7): KAGVTQTPRYLIKTRGQQVTLSCSPISGHRSVSWYQQTPGQGLQFLFEYFSETQRNKGNFPGRFSGRQFSNSRSEMNVSTLELGDSALYLCASSVEGGKYEQYFGPGTRLTVT.

V usage is TRBV7-2 and J usage is TRBJ2-2; D assignment may be TRBD1 or TRBD2 (6 bases each). The CDR3 sequence is 15 residues long. V was cut by 2 bases and J by 6 bases, with 13 bases left in between. Germline CDR1 SGHTA, CDR2 FQGNSA. In nucleotides, the CDR3 is TGTGCCAGCAGCTTAAGGGGGGCGCGGGCCGGGGAGCTGTTTTTT. Translation gives CASSLRGARAGELFF.

This chain joins TRBV4-1 and TRBJ2-2; D is tentatively TRBD1 or TRBD2 (5 bases each). The CDR3 has 13 amino acids. CDR1 is MGHRA and CDR2 is YSYEKL in the germline V gene. Trimming removed 4 bases at V and 5 bases at J, with 8 bases between. The CDR3 is CASSRGETGELFF. For the CDR3, the DNA is TGCGCCAGCAGCCGAGGGGAAACCGGGGAGCTGTTTTTT.

The gene calls are TRBV28 and TRBJ1-5; no reliable D call. The germline CDR1 and CDR2 sequences are MDHEN and SYDVKM. The CDR3 consists of 12 residues. Trimming stripped 2 bases from V and 11 bases from J, with 10 bases between. For the CDR3, the DNA is TGTGCCAGCAGTTTAACGGTGGGGACCCAGCATTTT. Its protein is CASSLTVGTQHF.

The chain has TRBV15 and TRBJ2-7; a weak D match, TRBD1 (6 bases). Germline V gene lookup returns CDR1 LNHNV and CDR2 YYDKDF (reference sequence). The V gene lost 5 bases and the J gene lost 6 bases, with 14 bases spanning the gap. The length of the CDR3 is 13 residues. CDR3 sequence reads: CATSGHRVGEQYF. The CDR3 coding sequence is TGTGCCACCAGCGGACACAGGGTCGGCGAGCAGTACTTC.

This chain connects TRBV4-3 to TRBJ2-1; tentative D call: TRBD2 (5 bases). Germline CDR1 is LGHNA and CDR2 is YSLEER. This CDR3 is 16 amino acids long. V shed 4 bases and J shed 8 bases, with 21 bases lying between them. The CDR3 spells CASSRAGLGSVYEQFF. The CDR3, as DNA: TGCGCCAGCAGCCGGGCGGGTCTGGGTAGTGTTTATGAGCAGTTCTTC.

This clone was recorded only once. The chain has TRBV2 and TRBJ2-4; D gene ambiguous. The CDR3 spans 18 residues. V was shortened by 4 bases and J by 0 bases, with 19 bases between the two germline ends. CDR1 and CDR2 (germline): SNHLY, FYNNEI. DNA for the CDR3: TGTGCCAGCAGTGGCCGGATTGGAGAGATACTAGCCAAAAACATTCAGTACTTC. Translation: CASSGRIGEILAKNIQYF.

This clone has more than one count but fewer than ten. The gene calls are TRBV21-1 and TRBJ2-3; the table's D call, TRBD1, was not checked against the DNA. TRBV21-1 is a pseudogene segment. The CDR3 extends over 15 amino acids. CDR3 protein: CASREGQGSTDTQYF. CDR3 DNA sequence: TGTGCCAGCCGAGAGGGACAGGGGAGCACAGATACGCAGTATTTT.

The rearrangement uses TRBV10-1 and TRBJ2-1; 9 nucleotides align to TRBD2. CDR3 size: 14 residues. Germline CDR1 reads WNHNN; CDR2 reads SYGVQD (reference sequence). Trimming removed 2 bases from V and 10 bases from J; junction bases left unmatched: 6. The CDR3 reads CASSEAGGLGEQFF. CDR3 coding DNA: TGCGCCAGCAGTGAGGCGGGAGGGCTTGGGGAGCAGTTCTTC.